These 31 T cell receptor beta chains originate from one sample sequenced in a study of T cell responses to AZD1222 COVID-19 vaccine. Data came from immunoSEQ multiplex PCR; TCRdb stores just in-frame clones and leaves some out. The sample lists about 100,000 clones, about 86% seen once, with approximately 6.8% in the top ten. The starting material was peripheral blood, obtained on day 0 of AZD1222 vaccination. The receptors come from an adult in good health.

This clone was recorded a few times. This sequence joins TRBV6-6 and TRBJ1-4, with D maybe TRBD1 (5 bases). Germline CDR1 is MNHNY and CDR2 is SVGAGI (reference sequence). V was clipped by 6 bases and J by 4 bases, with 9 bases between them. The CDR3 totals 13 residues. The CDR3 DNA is TGTGCCAGCAGAATCAGGGATAATGAAAAACTGTTTTTT. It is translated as CASRIRDNEKLFF.

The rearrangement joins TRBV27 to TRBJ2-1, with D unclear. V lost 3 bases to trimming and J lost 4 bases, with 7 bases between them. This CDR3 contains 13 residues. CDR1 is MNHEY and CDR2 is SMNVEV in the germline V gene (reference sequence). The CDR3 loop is CASSLYSYNEQFF. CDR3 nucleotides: TGTGCCAGCAGTTTGTACAGTTACAATGAGCAGTTCTTC.

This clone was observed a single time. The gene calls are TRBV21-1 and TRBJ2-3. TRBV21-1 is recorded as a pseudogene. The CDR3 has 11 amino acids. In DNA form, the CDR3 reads TGTGCCAGCAGCACAAGTCCTGCGCAGTATTTT. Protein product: CASSTSPAQYF.

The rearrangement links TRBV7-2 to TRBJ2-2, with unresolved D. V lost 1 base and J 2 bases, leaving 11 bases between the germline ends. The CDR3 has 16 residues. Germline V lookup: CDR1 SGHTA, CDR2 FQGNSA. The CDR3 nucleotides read TGTGCCAGCAGCTTAGACTCTAGGGCCAACACCGGGGAGCTGTTTTTT. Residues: CASSLDSRANTGELFF. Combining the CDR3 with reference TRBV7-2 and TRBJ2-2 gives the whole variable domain GAGVSQSPSNKVTEKGKDVELRCDPISGHTALYWYRQSLGQGLEFLIYFQGNSAPDKSGLPSDRFSAERTGGSVSTLTIQRTQQEDSAVYLCASSLDSRANTGELFFGEGSRLTVL.

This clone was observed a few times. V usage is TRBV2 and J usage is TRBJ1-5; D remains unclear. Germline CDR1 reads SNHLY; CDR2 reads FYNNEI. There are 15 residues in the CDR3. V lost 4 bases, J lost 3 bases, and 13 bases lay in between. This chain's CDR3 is CASSGGGAINQPQHF. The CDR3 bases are TGTGCCAGCAGTGGAGGCGGCGCGATCAATCAGCCCCAGCATTTT. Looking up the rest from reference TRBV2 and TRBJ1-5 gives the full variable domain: EPEVTQTPSHQVTQMGQEVILRCVPISNHLYFYWYRQILGQKVEFLVSFYNNEISEKSEIFDDQFSVERPDGSNFTLKIRSTKLEDSAMYFCASSGGGAINQPQHFGDGTRLSIL.

CDR3 protein: CASRRDTSSGNTIYF. The CDR3 DNA reads TGTGCCAGCAGACGGGACACGAGCTCTGGAAACACCATATATTTT. The J gene is TRBJ1-3, the V gene TRBV6-5; possibly TRBD1 for D (6 bases). Germline V lookup: CDR1 MNHEY, CDR2 SVGAGI. Trimming removed 6 bases at V and 0 bases at J, with 12 bases between. The CDR3 covers 15 residues.

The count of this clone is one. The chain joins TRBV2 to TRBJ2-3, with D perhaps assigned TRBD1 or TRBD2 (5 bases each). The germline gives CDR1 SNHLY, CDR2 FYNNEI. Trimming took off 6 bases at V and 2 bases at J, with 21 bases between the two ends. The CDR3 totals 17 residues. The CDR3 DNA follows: TGTGCCAGCAGGGGACCGGTAAACCCCCTCACCACAGATACGCAGTATTTT. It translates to CASRGPVNPLTTDTQYF. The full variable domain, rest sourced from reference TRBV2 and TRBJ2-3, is EPEVTQTPSHQVTQMGQEVILRCVPISNHLYFYWYRQILGQKVEFLVSFYNNEISEKSEIFDDQFSVERPDGSNFTLKIRSTKLEDSAMYFCASRGPVNPLTTDTQYFGPGTRLTVL.

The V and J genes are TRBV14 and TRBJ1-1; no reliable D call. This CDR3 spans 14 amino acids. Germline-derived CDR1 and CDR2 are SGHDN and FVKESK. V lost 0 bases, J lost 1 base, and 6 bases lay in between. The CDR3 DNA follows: TGTGCCAGCAGCCAAGATGGACGGAACACTGAAGCTTTCTTT. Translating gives CASSQDGRNTEAFF.

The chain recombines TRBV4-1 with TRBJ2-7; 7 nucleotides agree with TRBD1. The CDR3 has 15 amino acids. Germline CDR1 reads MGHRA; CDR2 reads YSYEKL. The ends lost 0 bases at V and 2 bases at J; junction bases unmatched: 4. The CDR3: CASSQDRTGTYEQYF. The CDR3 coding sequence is TGCGCCAGCAGCCAAGACCGGACAGGCACCTACGAGCAGTACTTC.

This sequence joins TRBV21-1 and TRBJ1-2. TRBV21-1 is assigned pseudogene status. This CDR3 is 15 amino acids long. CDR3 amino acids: CASSKGRGVSYGYTF. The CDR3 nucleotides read TGTGCCAGCAGCAAAGGTAGGGGAGTTAGCTATGGCTACACCTTC.

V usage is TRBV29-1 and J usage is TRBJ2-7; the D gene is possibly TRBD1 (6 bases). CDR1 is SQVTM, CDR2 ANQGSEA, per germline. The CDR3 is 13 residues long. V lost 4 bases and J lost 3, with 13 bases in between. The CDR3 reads CSVGQGLNYEQYF. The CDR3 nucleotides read TGCAGCGTTGGGCAGGGGCTAAACTACGAGCAGTACTTC.

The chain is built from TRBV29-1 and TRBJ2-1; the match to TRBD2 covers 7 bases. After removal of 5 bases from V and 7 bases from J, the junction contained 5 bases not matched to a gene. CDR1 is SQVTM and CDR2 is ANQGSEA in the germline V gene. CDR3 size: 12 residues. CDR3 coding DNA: TGCAGCGTTACCCTTAGCGGGAATGAGCAGTTCTTC. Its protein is CSVTLSGNEQFF.

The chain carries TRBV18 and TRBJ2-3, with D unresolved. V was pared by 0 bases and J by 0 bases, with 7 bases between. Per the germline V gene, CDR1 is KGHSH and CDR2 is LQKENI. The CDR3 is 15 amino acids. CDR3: CASSPPHSSTDTQYF. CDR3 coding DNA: TGTGCCAGCTCACCACCCCATTCTAGCACAGATACGCAGTATTTT.

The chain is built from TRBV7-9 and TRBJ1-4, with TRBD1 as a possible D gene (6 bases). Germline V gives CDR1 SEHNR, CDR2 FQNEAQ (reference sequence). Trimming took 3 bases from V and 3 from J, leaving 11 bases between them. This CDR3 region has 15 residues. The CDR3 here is CASSLTGSSNEKLFF. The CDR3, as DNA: TGTGCCAGCAGCTTGACAGGTTCATCTAATGAAAAACTGTTTTTT.

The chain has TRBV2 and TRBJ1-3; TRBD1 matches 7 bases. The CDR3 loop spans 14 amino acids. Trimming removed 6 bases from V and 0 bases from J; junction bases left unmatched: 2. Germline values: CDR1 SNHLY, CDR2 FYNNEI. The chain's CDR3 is CASRQGSSGNTIYF. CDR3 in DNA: TGTGCCAGCAGACAGGGGTCCTCTGGAAACACCATATATTTT.

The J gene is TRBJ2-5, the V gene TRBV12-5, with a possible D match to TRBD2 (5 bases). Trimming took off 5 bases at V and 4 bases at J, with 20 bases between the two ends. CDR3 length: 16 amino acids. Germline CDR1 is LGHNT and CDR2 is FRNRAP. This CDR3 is CASGRYIAAAGETQYF. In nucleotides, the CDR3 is TGTGCTAGTGGTCGATATATCGCAGCGGCCGGAGAGACCCAGTACTTC.

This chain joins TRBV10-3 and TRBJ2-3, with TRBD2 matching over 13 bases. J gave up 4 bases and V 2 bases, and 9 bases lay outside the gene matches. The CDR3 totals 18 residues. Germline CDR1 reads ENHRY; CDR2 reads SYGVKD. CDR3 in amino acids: CAISETRTSGSPPDTQYF. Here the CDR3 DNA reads TGTGCCATCAGTGAGACTAGGACTAGCGGGAGCCCCCCAGATACGCAGTATTTT.

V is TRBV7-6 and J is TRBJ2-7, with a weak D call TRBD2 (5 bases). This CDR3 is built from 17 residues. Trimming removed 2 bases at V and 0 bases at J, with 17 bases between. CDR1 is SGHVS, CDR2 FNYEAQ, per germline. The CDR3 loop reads CASSLTGSGESSYEQYF. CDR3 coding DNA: TGTGCCAGCAGCTTAACTGGTTCCGGGGAGAGCTCCTACGAGCAGTACTTC.

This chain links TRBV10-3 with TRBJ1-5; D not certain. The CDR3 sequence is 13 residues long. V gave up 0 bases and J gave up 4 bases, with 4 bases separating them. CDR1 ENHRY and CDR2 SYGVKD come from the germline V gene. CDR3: CAISESVNQPQHF. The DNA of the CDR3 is TGTGCCATCAGTGAGTCAGTAAATCAGCCCCAGCATTTT.

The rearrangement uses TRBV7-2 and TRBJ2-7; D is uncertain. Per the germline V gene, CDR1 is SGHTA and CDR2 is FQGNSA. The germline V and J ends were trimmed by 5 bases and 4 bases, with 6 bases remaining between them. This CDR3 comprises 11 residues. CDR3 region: CASSRGYEQYF. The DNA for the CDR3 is TGTGCCAGCAGCCGAGGATACGAGCAGTACTTC.

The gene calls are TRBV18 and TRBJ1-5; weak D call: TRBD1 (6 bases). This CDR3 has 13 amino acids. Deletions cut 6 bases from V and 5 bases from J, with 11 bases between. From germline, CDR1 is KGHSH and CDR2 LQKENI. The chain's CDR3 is CASSRGRDQPQHF. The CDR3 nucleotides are TGTGCCAGCTCGCGGGGGCGTGATCAGCCCCAGCATTTT.

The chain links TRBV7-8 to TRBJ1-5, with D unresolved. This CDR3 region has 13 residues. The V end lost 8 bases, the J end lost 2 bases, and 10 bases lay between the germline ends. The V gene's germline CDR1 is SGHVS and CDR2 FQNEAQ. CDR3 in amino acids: CASAGRGNQPQHF. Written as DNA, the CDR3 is TGTGCCAGCGCGGGGAGGGGCAATCAGCCCCAGCATTTT.

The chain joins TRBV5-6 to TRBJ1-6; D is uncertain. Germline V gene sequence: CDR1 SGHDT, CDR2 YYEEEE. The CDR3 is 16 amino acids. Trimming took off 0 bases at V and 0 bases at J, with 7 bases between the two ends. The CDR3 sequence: CASSLVGYSYNSPLHF. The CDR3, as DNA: TGTGCCAGCAGCTTGGTGGGTTACTCCTATAATTCACCCCTCCACTTT.

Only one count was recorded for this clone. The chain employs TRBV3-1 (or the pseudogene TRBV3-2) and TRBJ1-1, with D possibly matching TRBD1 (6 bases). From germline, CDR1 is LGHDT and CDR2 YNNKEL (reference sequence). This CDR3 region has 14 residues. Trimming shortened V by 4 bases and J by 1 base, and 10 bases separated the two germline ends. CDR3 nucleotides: TGTGCCAGCAGCCCTTGGGGGCCGAACACTGAAGCTTTCTTT. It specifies CASSPWGPNTEAFF.

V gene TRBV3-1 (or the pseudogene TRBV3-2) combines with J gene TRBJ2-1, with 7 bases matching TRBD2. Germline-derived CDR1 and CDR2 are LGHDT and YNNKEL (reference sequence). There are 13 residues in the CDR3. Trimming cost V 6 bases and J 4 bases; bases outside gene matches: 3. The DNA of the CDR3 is TGTGCCAGCAGTCAGCGGGAATACAATGAGCAGTTCTTC. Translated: CASSQREYNEQFF.

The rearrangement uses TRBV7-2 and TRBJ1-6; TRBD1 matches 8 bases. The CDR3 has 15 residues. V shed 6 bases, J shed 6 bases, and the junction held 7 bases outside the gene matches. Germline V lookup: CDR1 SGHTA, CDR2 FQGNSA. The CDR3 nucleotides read TGTGCCAGCAGTTTCGGACAGGGAGGTAATTCACCCCTCCACTTT. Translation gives CASSFGQGGNSPLHF.

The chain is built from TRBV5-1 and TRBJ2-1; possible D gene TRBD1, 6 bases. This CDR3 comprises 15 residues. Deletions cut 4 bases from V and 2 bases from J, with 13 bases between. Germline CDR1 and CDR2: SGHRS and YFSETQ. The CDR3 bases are TGCGCCAGCAGCGCCACAGGGAGCCCCTACAATGAGCAGTTCTTC. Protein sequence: CASSATGSPYNEQFF. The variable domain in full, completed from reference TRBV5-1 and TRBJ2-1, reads KAGVTQTPRYLIKTRGQQVTLSCSPISGHRSVSWYQQTPGQGLQFLFEYFSETQRNKGNFPGRFSGRQFSNSRSEMNVSTLELGDSALYLCASSATGSPYNEQFFGPGTRLTVL.

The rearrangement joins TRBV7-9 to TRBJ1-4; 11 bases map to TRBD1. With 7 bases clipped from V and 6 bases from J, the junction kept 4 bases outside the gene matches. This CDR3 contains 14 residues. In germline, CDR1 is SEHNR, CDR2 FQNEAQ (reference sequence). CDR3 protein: CASTGTGGYEKLFF. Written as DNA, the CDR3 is TGTGCCAGCACCGGGACAGGGGGTTATGAAAAACTGTTTTTT.

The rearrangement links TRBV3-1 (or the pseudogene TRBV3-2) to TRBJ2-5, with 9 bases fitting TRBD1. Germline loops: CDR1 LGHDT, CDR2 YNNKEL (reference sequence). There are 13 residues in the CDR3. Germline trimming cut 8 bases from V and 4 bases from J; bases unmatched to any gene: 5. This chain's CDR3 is CASLQGASETQYF. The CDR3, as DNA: TGTGCCAGCCTACAGGGGGCCTCAGAGACCCAGTACTTC.

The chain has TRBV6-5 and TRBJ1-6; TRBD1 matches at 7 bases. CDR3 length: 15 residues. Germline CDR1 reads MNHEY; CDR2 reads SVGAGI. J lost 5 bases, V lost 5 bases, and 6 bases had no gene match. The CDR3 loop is CASSTTGTDNSPLHF. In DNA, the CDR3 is TGTGCCAGCAGTACAACCGGGACAGATAATTCACCCCTCCACTTT.

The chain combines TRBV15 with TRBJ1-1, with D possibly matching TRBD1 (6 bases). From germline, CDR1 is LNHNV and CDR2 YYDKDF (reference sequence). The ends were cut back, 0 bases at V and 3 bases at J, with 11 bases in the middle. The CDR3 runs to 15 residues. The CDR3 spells CATSREQGKDTEAFF. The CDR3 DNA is TGTGCCACCAGCAGAGAACAGGGAAAGGACACTGAAGCTTTCTTT.